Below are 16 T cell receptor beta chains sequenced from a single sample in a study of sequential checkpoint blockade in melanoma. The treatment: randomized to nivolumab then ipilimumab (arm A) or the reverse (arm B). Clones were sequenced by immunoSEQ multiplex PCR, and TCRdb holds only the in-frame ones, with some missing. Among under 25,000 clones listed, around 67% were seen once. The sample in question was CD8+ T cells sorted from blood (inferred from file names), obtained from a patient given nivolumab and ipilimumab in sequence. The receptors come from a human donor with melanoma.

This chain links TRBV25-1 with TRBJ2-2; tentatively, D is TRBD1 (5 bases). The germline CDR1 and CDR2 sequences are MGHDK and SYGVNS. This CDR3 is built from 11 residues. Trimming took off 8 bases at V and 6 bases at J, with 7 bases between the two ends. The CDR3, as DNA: TGTGCCAGCCAGACAGCCGGGGAGCTGTTTTTT. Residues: CASQTAGELFF.

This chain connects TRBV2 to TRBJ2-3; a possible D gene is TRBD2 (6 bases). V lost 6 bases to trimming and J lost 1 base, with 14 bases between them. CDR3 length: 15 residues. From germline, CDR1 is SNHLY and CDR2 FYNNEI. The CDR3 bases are TGTGCCAGCAGCCTCAGAGTAGCGGGCACAGATACGCAGTATTTT. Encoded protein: CASSLRVAGTDTQYF. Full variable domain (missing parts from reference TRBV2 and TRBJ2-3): EPEVTQTPSHQVTQMGQEVILRCVPISNHLYFYWYRQILGQKVEFLVSFYNNEISEKSEIFDDQFSVERPDGSNFTLKIRSTKLEDSAMYFCASSLRVAGTDTQYFGPGTRLTVL.

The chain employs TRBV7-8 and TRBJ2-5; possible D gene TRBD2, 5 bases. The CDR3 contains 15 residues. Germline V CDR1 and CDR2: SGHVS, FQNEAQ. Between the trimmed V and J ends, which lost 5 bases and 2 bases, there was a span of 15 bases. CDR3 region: CASSLDYPDQETQYF. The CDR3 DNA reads TGTGCCAGCAGCCTCGACTACCCGGATCAAGAGACCCAGTACTTC.

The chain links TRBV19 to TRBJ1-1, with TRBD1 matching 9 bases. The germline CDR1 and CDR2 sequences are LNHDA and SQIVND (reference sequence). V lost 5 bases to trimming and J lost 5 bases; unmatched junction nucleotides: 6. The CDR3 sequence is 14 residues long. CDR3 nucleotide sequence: TGTGCCAGTAGTGTGGGGACAGGGCTTACTGAAGCTTTCTTT. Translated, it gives CASSVGTGLTEAFF.

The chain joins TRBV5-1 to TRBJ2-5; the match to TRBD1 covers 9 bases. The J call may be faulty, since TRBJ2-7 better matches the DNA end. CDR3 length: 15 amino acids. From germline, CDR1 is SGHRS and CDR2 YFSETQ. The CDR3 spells CASSSTGQGIDEQYF. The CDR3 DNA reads TGCGCCAGCAGCTCCACGGGACAGGGTATCGACGAGCAGTACTTC.

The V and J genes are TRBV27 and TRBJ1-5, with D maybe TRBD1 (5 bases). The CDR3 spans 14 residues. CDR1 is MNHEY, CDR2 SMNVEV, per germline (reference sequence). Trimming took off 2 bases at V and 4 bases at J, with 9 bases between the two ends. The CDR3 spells CASSLDSLNQPQHF. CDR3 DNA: TGTGCCAGCAGTTTAGACAGCCTAAATCAGCCCCAGCATTTT.

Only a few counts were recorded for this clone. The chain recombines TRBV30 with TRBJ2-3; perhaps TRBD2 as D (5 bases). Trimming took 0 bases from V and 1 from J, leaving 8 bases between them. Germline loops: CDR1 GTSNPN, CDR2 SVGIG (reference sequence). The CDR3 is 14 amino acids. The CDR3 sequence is CAWSVLGGTDTQYF. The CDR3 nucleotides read TGTGCCTGGAGTGTACTCGGGGGCACAGATACGCAGTATTTT.

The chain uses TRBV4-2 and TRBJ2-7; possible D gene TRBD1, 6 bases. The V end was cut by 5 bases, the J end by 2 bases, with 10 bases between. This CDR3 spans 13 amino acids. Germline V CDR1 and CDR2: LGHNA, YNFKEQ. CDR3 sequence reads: CASSVQGAYEQYF. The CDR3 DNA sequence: TGTGCCAGCAGCGTACAGGGTGCCTACGAGCAGTACTTC.

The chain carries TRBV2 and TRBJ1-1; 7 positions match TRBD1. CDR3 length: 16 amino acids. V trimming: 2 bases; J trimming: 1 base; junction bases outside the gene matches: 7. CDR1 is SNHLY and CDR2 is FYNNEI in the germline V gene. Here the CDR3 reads CASSEPGQAGNTEAFF. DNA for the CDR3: TGTGCCAGCAGTGAACCCGGACAGGCGGGGAACACTGAAGCTTTCTTT.

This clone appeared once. The CDR3 region is CASSQDVDREKGTRNEQFF. The CDR3, as DNA: TGCGCCAGCAGCCAGGATGTGGACAGGGAGAAGGGGACAAGGAATGAGCAGTTCTTC. This chain uses TRBV4-3 with TRBJ2-1; 8 bases are a match to TRBD1. V lost 3 bases, J lost 7 bases, and 20 bases stayed unmatched. Germline V CDR1 and CDR2: LGHNA, YSLEER. CDR3 length equals 19 residues.

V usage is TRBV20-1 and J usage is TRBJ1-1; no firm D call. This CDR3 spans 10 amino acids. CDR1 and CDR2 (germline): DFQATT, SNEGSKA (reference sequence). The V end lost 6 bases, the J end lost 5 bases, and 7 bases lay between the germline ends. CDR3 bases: TGCAGTGCCCTCCCGACTGAAGCTTTCTTT. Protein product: CSALPTEAFF.

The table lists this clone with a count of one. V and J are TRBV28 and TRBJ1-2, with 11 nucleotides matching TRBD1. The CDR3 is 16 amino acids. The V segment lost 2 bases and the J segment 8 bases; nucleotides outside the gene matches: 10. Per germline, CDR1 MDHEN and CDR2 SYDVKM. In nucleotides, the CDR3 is TGTGCCAGCAGTTTAAGGAGGACAGGGGGCACCTACGGCTACACCTTC. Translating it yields CASSLRRTGGTYGYTF.

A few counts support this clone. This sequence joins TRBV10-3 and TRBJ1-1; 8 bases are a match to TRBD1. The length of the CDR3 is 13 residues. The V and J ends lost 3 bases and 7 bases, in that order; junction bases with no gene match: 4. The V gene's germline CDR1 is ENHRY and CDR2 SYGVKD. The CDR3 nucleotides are TGTGCCATCAGTGACCCAGGGGGCGGTGAAGCTTTCTTT. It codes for CAISDPGGGEAFF.

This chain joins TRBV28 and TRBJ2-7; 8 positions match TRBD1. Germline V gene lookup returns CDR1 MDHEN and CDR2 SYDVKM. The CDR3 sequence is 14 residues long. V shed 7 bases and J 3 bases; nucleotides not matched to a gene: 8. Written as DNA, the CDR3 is TGTGCCAGCAATGAAGACAGGGGCGTCTACGAGCAGTACTTC. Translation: CASNEDRGVYEQYF.

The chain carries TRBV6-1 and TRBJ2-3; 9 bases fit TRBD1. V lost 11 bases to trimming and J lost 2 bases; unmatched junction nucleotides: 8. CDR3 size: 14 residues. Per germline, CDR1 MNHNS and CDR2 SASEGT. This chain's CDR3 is CAVPGTGTTDTQYF. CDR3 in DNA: TGTGCCGTCCCCGGGACAGGGACCACAGATACGCAGTATTTT.

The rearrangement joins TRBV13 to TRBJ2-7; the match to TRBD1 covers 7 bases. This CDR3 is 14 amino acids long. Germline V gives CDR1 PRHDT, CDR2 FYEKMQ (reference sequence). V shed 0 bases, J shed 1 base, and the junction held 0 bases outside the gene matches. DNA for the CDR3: TGTGCCAGCAGCTTAGGCAGGGGGTCCTACGAGCAGTACTTC. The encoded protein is CASSLGRGSYEQYF.